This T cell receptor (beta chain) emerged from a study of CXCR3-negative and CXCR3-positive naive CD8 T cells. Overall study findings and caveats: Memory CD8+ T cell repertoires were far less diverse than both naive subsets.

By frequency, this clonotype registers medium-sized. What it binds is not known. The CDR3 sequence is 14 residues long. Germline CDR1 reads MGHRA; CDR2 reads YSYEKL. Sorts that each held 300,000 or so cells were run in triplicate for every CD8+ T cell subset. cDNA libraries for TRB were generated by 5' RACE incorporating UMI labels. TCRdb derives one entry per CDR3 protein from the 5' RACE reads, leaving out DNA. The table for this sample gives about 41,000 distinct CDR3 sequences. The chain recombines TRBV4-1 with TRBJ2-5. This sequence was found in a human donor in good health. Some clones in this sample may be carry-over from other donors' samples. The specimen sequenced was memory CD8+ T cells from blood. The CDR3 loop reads CASSQREVGETQYF.